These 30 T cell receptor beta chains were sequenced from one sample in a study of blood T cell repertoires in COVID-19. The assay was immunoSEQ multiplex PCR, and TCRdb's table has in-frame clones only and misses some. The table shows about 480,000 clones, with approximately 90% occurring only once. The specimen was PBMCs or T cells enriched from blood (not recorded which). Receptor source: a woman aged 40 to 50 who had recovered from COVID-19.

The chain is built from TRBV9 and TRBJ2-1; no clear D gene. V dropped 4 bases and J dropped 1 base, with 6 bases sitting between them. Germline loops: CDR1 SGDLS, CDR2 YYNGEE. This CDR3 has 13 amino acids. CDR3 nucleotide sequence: TGTGCCAGCAGCCCCCTGTCCTACAATGAGCAGTTCTTC. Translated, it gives CASSPLSYNEQFF. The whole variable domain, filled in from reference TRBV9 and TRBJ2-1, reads DSGVTQTPKHLITATGQRVTLRCSPRSGDLSVYWYQQSLDQGLQFLIQYYNGEERAKGNILERFSAQQFPDLHSELNLSSLELGDSALYFCASSPLSYNEQFFGPGTRLTVL.

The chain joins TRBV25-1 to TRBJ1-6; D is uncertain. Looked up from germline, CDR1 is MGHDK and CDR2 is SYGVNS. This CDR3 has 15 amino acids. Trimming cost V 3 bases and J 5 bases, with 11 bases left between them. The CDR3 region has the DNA TGTGCCAGCAGTGATAATATCCGGGATAATTCACCCCTCCACTTT. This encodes CASSDNIRDNSPLHF. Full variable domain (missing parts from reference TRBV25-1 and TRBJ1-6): EADIYQTPRYLVIGTGKKITLECSQTMGHDKMYWYQQDPGMELHLIHYSYGVNSTEKGDLSSESTVSRIRTEHFPLTLESARPSHTSQYLCASSDNIRDNSPLHFGNGTRLTVT.

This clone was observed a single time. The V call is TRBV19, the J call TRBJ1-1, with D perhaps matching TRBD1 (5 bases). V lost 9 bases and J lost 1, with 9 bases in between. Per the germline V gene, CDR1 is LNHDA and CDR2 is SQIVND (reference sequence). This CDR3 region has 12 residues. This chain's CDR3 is CASRRENTEAFF. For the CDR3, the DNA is TGTGCCAGCCGCAGGGAGAACACTGAAGCTTTCTTT.

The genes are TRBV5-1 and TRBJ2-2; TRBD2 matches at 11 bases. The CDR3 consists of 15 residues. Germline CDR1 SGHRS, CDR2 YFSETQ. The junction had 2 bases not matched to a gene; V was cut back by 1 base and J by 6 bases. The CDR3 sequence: CASSLTSGRPGELFF. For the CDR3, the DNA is TGCGCCAGCAGCTTGACTAGCGGGAGACCCGGGGAGCTGTTTTTT.

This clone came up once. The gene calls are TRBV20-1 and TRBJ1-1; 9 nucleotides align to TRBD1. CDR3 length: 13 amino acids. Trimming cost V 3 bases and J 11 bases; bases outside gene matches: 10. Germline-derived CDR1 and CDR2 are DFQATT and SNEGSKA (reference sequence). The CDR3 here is CSASGTGGIGAFF. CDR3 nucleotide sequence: TGCAGTGCTAGTGGTACAGGGGGCATAGGGGCTTTCTTT.

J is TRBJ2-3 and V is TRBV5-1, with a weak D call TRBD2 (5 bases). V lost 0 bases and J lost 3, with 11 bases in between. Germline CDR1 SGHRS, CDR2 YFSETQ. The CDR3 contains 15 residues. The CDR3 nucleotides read TGCGCCAGCAGCTTGGCGGGGTTTCGGACAGATACGCAGTATTTT. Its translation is CASSLAGFRTDTQYF.

The CDR3 sequence is CASRVGRGVSGANVLTF. CDR3 DNA sequence: TGTGCCAGCAGGGTCGGGCGGGGCGTCTCTGGGGCCAACGTCCTGACTTTC. The J gene is TRBJ2-6, the V gene TRBV27; tentative D call: TRBD2 (6 bases). The germline V gene encodes CDR1 MNHEY and CDR2 SMNVEV (reference sequence). This CDR3 has 17 residues. Trimming took 6 bases from V and 0 from J, leaving 15 bases between them.

CDR3 loop: CASSQAGGGYEQYF. CDR3 nucleotides: TGTGCCAGCAGCCAAGCAGGGGGCGGTTACGAGCAGTACTTC. The chain carries TRBV3-1 (or the pseudogene TRBV3-2) and TRBJ2-7; TRBD1 agrees at 8 bases. The ends lost 1 base at V and 4 bases at J; junction bases unmatched: 3. The CDR3 length is 14 residues. Germline V gene data show CDR1 as LGHDT and CDR2 as YNNKEL (reference sequence).

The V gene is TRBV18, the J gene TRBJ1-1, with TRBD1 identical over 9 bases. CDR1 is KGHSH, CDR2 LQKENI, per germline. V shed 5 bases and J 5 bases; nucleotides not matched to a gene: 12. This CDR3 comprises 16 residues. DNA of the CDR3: TGTGCCAGCTCATCCGCAAGGACAGGGGTTTCGACTGAAGCTTTCTTT. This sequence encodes CASSSARTGVSTEAFF.

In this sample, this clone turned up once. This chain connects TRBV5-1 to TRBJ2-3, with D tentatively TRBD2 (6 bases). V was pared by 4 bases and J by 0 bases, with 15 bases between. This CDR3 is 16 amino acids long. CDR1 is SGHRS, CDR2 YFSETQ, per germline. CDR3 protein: CASSPGVAESTDTQYF. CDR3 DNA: TGCGCCAGCAGCCCCGGAGTAGCGGAGAGCACAGATACGCAGTATTTT.

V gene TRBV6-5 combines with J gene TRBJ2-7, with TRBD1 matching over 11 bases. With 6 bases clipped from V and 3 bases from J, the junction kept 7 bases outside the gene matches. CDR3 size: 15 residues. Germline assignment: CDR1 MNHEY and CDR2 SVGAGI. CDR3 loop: CASRAWTGGLYEQYF. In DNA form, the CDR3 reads TGTGCCAGCAGAGCCTGGACAGGGGGCCTCTACGAGCAGTACTTC.

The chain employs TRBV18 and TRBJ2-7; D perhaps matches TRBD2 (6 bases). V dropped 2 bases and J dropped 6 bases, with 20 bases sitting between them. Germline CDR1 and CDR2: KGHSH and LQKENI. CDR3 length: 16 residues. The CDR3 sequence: CASSPAGREPSGEQYF. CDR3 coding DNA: TGTGCCAGCTCACCAGCGGGACGGGAGCCTTCGGGCGAGCAGTACTTC.

The CDR3, as DNA: TGTGCCAGCACCCCTGTAGGACTAGCGGGAGACAATGAGCAGTTCTTC. Translating it yields CASTPVGLAGDNEQFF. The V and J genes are TRBV28 and TRBJ2-1; 13 bases fit TRBD2. From germline, CDR1 is MDHEN and CDR2 SYDVKM. The V and J ends lost 7 bases and 5 bases, in that order; junction bases with no gene match: 8. This CDR3 is built from 16 residues.

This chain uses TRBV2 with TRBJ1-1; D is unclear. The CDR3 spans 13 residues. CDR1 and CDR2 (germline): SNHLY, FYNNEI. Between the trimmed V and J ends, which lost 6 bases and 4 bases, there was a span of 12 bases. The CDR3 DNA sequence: TGTGCCAGCAGAAGGGTGGAGGGCACTGAAGCTTTCTTT. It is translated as CASRRVEGTEAFF.

CDR3 nucleotide sequence: TGTGCCTGGAGCGCAGTAGCGGCGTCCTACAATGAGCAGTTCTTC. It is translated as CAWSAVAASYNEQFF. The chain combines TRBV30 with TRBJ2-1, with a tentative D call TRBD2 (6 bases). This CDR3 has 15 residues. V was shortened by 3 bases and J by 1 base, with 13 bases between the two germline ends. Germline V gives CDR1 GTSNPN, CDR2 SVGIG (reference sequence).

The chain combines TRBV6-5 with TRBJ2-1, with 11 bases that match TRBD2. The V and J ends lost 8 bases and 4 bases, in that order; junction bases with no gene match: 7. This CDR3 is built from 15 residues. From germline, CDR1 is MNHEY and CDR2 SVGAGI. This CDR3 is CASGRLAGPYNEQFF. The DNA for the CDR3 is TGTGCCAGCGGGCGACTAGCGGGACCTTACAATGAGCAGTTCTTC.

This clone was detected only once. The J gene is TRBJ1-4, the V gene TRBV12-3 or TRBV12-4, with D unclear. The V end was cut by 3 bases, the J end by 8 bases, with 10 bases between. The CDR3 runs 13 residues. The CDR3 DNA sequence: TGTGCCAGCAGTTTCGTCTCCCTGGAAAAACTGTTTTTT. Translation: CASSFVSLEKLFF.

CDR3 sequence: CAWSRRTGSLEKLFF. The DNA for the CDR3 is TGTGCCTGGAGTCGTCGGACAGGAAGTTTAGAAAAACTGTTTTTT. The chain combines TRBV30 with TRBJ1-4, with 7 bases fitting TRBD1. Trimming removed 2 bases from V and 8 bases from J; junction bases left unmatched: 11. From germline, CDR1 is GTSNPN and CDR2 SVGIG (reference sequence). CDR3 length: 15 amino acids.

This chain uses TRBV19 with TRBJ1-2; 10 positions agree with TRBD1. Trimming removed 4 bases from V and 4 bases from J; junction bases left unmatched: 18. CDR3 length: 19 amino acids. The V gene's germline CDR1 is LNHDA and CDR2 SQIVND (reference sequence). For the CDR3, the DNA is TGTGCCAGTAGTACATACCCCGGGACAGGGGCAACTAGAAGCTATGGCTACACCTTC. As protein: CASSTYPGTGATRSYGYTF.

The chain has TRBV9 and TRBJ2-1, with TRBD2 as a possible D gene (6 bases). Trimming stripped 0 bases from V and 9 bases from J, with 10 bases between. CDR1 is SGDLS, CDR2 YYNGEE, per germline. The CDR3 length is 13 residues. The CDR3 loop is CASSVASVGEQFF. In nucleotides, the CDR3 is TGTGCCAGCAGCGTAGCTAGCGTGGGTGAGCAGTTCTTC.

The CDR3 is CASSHSTGGGSSYNSPLHF. CDR3 DNA sequence: TGTGCCAGCAGCCACTCAACGGGGGGGGGCAGCTCCTATAATTCACCCCTCCACTTT. The rearrangement joins TRBV4-2 to TRBJ1-6; D perhaps matches TRBD1 (6 bases). This CDR3 has 19 residues. Germline CDR1 and CDR2: LGHNA and YNFKEQ. V was pared by 3 bases and J by 0 bases, with 18 bases between.

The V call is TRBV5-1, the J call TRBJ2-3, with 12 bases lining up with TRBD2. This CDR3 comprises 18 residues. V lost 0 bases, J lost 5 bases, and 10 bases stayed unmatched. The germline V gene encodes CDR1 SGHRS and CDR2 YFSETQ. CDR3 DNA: TGCGCCAGCAGCTTGGCACGTACTAGCGGGAGGTCGGGAGATACGCAGTATTTT. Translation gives CASSLARTSGRSGDTQYF.

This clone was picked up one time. This CDR3 is CASSTQGLAGVYEQYF. DNA for the CDR3: TGTGCCAGCAGCACCCAAGGACTAGCGGGGGTCTACGAGCAGTACTTC. The genes are TRBV11-2 and TRBJ2-7, with TRBD2 identical over 13 bases. The germline V gene has CDR1 SGHAT and CDR2 FQNNGV. The CDR3 runs 16 residues. Trimming cost V 5 bases and J 3 bases; bases outside gene matches: 7.

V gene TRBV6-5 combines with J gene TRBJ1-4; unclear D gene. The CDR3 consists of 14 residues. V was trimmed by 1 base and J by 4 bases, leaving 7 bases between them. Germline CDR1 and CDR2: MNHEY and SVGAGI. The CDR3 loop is CASSYYRFNEKLFF. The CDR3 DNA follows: TGTGCCAGCAGTTACTACAGATTTAATGAAAAACTGTTTTTT.

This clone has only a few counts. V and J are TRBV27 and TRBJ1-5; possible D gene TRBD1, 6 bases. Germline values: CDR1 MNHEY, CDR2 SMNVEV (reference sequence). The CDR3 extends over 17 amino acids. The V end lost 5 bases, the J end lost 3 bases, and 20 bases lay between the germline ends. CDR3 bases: TGTGCCAGCAGTCCCAGGACGGCCGGGACAAACAATCAGCCCCAGCATTTT. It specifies CASSPRTAGTNNQPQHF.

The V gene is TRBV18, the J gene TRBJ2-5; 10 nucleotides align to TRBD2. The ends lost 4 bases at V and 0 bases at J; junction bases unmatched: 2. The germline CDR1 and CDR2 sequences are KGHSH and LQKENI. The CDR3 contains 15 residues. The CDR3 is CASSRTSGNQETQYF. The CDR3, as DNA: TGTGCCAGCTCACGAACTAGCGGGAACCAAGAGACCCAGTACTTC. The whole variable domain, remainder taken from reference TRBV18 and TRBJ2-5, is NAGVMQNPRHLVRRRGQEARLRCSPMKGHSHVYWYRQLPEEGLKFMVYLQKENIIDESGMPKERFSAEFPKEGPSILRIQQVVRGDSAAYFCASSRTSGNQETQYFGPGTRLLVL.

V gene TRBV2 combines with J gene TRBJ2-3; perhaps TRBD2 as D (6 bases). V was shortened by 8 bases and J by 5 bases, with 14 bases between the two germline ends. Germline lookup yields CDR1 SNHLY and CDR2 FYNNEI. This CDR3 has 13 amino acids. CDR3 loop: CASHGYGRDTQYF. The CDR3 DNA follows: TGTGCCAGCCACGGCTACGGGAGAGATACGCAGTATTTT. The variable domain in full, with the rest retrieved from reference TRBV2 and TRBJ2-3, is EPEVTQTPSHQVTQMGQEVILRCVPISNHLYFYWYRQILGQKVEFLVSFYNNEISEKSEIFDDQFSVERPDGSNFTLKIRSTKLEDSAMYFCASHGYGRDTQYFGPGTRLTVL.

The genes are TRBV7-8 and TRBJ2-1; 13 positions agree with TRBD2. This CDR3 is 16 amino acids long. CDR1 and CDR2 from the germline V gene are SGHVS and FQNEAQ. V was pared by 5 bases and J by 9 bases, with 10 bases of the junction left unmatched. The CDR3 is CASSMRTSGRYGEQFF. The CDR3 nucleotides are TGTGCCAGCAGCATGAGGACTAGCGGGAGATATGGTGAGCAGTTCTTC.

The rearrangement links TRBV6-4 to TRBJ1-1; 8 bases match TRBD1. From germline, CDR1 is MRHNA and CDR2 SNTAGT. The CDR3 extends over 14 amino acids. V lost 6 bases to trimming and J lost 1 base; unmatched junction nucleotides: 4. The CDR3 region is CASRGTGQNTEAFF. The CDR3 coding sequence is TGTGCCAGCAGAGGGACAGGACAGAACACTGAAGCTTTCTTT.

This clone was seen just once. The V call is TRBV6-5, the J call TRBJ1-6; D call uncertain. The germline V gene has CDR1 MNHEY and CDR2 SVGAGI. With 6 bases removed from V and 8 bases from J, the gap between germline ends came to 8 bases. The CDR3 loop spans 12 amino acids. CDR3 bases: TGTGCCAGCAGCTCAGGCCATTCACCCCTCCACTTT. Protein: CASSSGHSPLHF.